Below are 11 T cell receptor beta chains sequenced from a single sample in a study of identical twins. TCRdb called the 5' RACE reads again in MiXCR, with one record for every CDR3 protein. The repertoire holds nearly 900,000 distinct CDR3 sequences, with roughly 12% as singletons. These same records also appear under a second study, on yellow fever vaccine responses in identical twins.

Material: PBMCs. All receptors derive from a woman aged 18-29 years in good health.

This clonotype was detected only a few times. This chain connects TRBV3-1 to TRBJ2-1; TRBD1 or TRBD2 may be the D gene (6 bases each). CDR1 is LGHDT, CDR2 YNNKEL, per germline (reference sequence). V dropped 1 base and J dropped 1 base, with 20 bases sitting between them. This CDR3 has 19 amino acids. The DNA of the CDR3 is TGTGCCAGCAGCCAAGTAGGGGGACTCAGTTCCAAATCCTACAATGAGCAGTTCTTC. The encoded protein is CASSQVGGLSSKSYNEQFF.

This clonotype came up a few times. The V and J genes are TRBV5-8 and TRBJ2-7; D possibly matches TRBD1 or TRBD2 (6 bases each). CDR1 and CDR2 (germline): SGHTS, YDEGEE. V lost 5 bases and J lost 4, with 16 bases in between. This CDR3 is built from 14 residues. The DNA of the CDR3 is TGTGCCAGCAGGCTCCACGGGGGCACTTACGAGCAGTACGTC. Residues: CASRLHGGTYEQYV.

The chain has TRBV5-1 and TRBJ2-1; 7 bases are shared with TRBD2. The germline gives CDR1 SGHRS, CDR2 YFSETQ. After removal of 4 bases from V and 2 bases from J, the junction contained 9 bases not matched to a gene. This CDR3 has 16 residues. CDR3 nucleotides: TGCGCCAGCAGCCTTTGGGCGGGAGTCCCCTACAATGAGCAGTTCTTC. It translates to CASSLWAGVPYNEQFF.

The chain couples TRBV7-2 to TRBJ2-3; D gene ambiguous. Trimming stripped 5 bases from V and 6 bases from J, with 15 bases between. Germline V CDR1 and CDR2: SGHTA, FQGNSA. This CDR3 has 14 amino acids. The DNA for the CDR3 is TGTGCCAGCAGCCCCGGTGGCGTGTCCGATACGCAGTATTTT. It codes for CASSPGGVSDTQYF.

This clonotype was recorded only once. The chain has TRBV27 and TRBJ2-1; perhaps D is TRBD1 or TRBD2 (5 bases each). CDR1 is MNHEY, CDR2 SMNVEV, per germline (reference sequence). V lost 2 bases and J 7 bases, leaving 15 bases between the germline ends. The CDR3 contains 15 residues. The CDR3 DNA reads TGTGCCAGCAGTTTACTCCGGGGCGACGGGAATGAGCAGTTCTTC. Protein sequence: CASSLLRGDGNEQFF.

The chain joins TRBV10-3 to TRBJ1-5; D uncertain. The CDR3 has 14 residues. Germline values: CDR1 ENHRY, CDR2 SYGVKD. Trimming cost V 9 bases and J 0 bases, with 12 bases left between them. The CDR3 coding sequence is TGTGCCATAGGGCCTACCATTAGCAATCAGCCCCAGCATTTT. It encodes CAIGPTISNQPQHF.

A few counts support this clonotype. The chain uses TRBV5-1 and TRBJ1-2; D perhaps matches TRBD1 (5 bases). V was cut by 8 bases and J by 2 bases, with 37 bases left in between. The CDR3 length is 21 residues. Looked up from germline, CDR1 is SGHRS and CDR2 is YFSETQ. The CDR3 sequence is CASQLGGRPWTSLMLNYGYTF. The CDR3 DNA reads TGCGCCAGTCAATTGGGGGGTCGGCCGTGGACCTCCCTGATGTTAAACTATGGCTACACCTTC.

In this sample, this clonotype turned up a few times. The chain combines TRBV20-1 with TRBJ2-5, with 12 bases that match TRBD2. The germline CDR1 and CDR2 sequences are DFQATT and SNEGSKA (reference sequence). The CDR3 contains 19 residues. V was pared by 2 bases and J by 1 base, with 14 bases of the junction left unmatched. This chain's CDR3 is CSARSPLAGGSLLQETQYF. In nucleotides, the CDR3 is TGCAGTGCTAGATCCCCACTAGCGGGGGGCTCCCTCCTCCAAGAGACCCAGTACTTC.

This clonotype has more than one count but fewer than ten. The chain employs TRBV6-1 and TRBJ2-3; 12 bases fit TRBD2. Germline CDR1 is MNHNS and CDR2 is SASEGT. V lost 8 bases, J lost 4 bases, and 4 bases stayed unmatched. The CDR3 extends over 14 amino acids. CDR3 protein: CASASGGVPDTQYF. CDR3 DNA sequence: TGTGCCAGCGCTAGCGGGGGGGTACCAGATACGCAGTATTTT.

This rearrangement joins TRBV10-2 to TRBJ2-1; D not resolved. The CDR3 is 13 residues long. CDR1 WSHSY and CDR2 SAAADI come from the germline V gene. Trimming removed 3 bases at V and 6 bases at J, with 9 bases between. CDR3 sequence (DNA): TGCGCCAGCAGTGATAAGGTTTCCAATGAGCAGTTCTTC. Protein: CASSDKVSNEQFF.

The V call is TRBV28, the J call TRBJ2-5; 8 bases are shared with TRBD2. The CDR3 contains 17 residues. Germline CDR1 reads MDHEN; CDR2 reads SYDVKM. Germline trimming cut 3 bases from V and 1 base from J; bases unmatched to any gene: 10. CDR3 sequence: CASSFRREGQLQETQYF. CDR3 coding DNA: TGTGCCAGCAGTTTTCGCCGGGAGGGACAACTCCAAGAGACCCAGTACTTC.